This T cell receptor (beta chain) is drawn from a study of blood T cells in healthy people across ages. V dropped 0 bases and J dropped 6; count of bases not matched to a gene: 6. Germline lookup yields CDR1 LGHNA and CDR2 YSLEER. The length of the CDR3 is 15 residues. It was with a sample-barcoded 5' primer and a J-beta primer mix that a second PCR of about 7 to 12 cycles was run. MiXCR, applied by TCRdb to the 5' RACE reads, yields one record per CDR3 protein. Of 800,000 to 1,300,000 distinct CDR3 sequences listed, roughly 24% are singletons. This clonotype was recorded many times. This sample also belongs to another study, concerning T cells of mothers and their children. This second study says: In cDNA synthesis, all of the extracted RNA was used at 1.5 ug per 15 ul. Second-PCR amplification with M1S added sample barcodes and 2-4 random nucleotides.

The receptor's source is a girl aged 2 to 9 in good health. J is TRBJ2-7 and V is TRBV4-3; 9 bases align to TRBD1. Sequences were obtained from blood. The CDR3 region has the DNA TGCGCCAGCAGCCAAGATGGGACAGGGAGCGGCGAGCAGTACTTC. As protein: CASSQDGTGSGEQYF.